The 17 T cell receptor beta chains below were found in one sample sequenced in a study of identical twins. TCRdb redid the calling of the 5' RACE reads with MiXCR, one entry per CDR3 protein. The data show some 1,600,000 distinct CDR3 sequences, under 35% seen once. Sequenced: cord blood. These receptors all come from a newborn girl in good health.

The J gene is TRBJ2-7, the V gene TRBV12-3 or TRBV12-4; D possibly uses TRBD1 or TRBD2 (6 bases each). Between the trimmed V and J ends, which lost 3 bases and 2 bases, there was a span of 14 bases. CDR3 length: 15 amino acids. CDR3 in DNA: TGTGCCAGCAGTTTGAGGGGGGAGTCACCCTACGAGCAGTACTTC. Translating it yields CASSLRGESPYEQYF.

CDR3 DNA sequence: TGTGCCAGCAGTTACCCGTACAATCAGCCCCAGCATTTT. Translated: CASSYPYNQPQHF. The chain carries TRBV6-5 and TRBJ1-5; D is uncertain. Deletions cut 2 bases from V and 3 bases from J, with 5 bases between. CDR1 is MNHEY and CDR2 is SVGAGI in the germline V gene. The CDR3 runs to 13 residues.

This clonotype showed up just a few times. The chain is built from TRBV7-9 and TRBJ2-1; 7 positions agree with TRBD2. The germline V gene has CDR1 SEHNR and CDR2 FQNEAQ (reference sequence). With V trimmed by 4 bases and J by 7 bases, 7 bases remained unmatched. The CDR3 has 14 amino acids. In DNA form, the CDR3 reads TGTGCCAGCAGCTCTAGAAGCGGGGCTAATGAGCAGTTCTTC. Encoded protein: CASSSRSGANEQFF.

A few counts support this clonotype. The chain has TRBV10-1 and TRBJ2-3; a weak D match, TRBD2 (6 bases). The CDR3 is made up of 15 amino acids. Germline-derived CDR1 and CDR2 are WNHNN and SYGVQD (reference sequence). Trimming removed 0 bases at V and 2 bases at J, with 9 bases between. Here the CDR3 DNA reads TGCGCCAGCAGTGAGTCTGGAGGGGTCACAGATACGCAGTATTTT. It specifies CASSESGGVTDTQYF.

V and J are TRBV7-8 and TRBJ1-5; 7 nucleotides agree with TRBD1. Germline CDR1 is SGHVS and CDR2 is FQNEAQ. Unmatched junction bases numbered 7, after V lost 5 bases and J lost 0 bases. The CDR3 extends over 16 amino acids. CDR3 amino acids: CASSAYRGDSNQPQHF. In DNA form, the CDR3 reads TGTGCCAGCAGCGCCTACAGGGGCGATAGCAATCAGCCCCAGCATTTT.

The chain couples TRBV6-2 or TRBV6-3 to TRBJ2-2, with D tentatively TRBD1 (5 bases). Trimming shortened V by 3 bases and J by 0 bases, and 8 bases separated the two germline ends. The germline V gene encodes CDR1 MNHEY and CDR2 SVGEGT. This CDR3 spans 15 amino acids. The CDR3 region is CASSYDRPNTGELFF. The CDR3 nucleotides are TGTGCCAGCAGTTATGACAGACCGAACACCGGGGAGCTGTTTTTT.

With regard to this clonotype: The germline gene is not matched at one end of the junction; a read error may be the cause. V is TRBV4-1 and J is TRBJ2-7, with TRBD2 identical over 10 bases. Germline-derived CDR1 and CDR2 are MGHRA and YSYEKL. This CDR3 has 15 residues. The CDR3 sequence: CASTQLAGLSYEQCF. The CDR3 DNA is TGCGCCAGCACTCAACTAGCGGGGCTCTCCTACGAGCAGTGCTTC.

This sequence joins TRBV27 and TRBJ1-1; unclear D gene. CDR3 length equals 14 residues. Looked up from germline, CDR1 is MNHEY and CDR2 is SMNVEV (reference sequence). V lost 0 bases to trimming and J lost 0 bases, with 5 bases between them. CDR3 nucleotides: TGTGCCAGCAGTTTATCGGAAATGAACACTGAAGCTTTCTTT. Amino acids: CASSLSEMNTEAFF.

The chain is built from TRBV7-9 and TRBJ2-6, with D unresolved. The CDR3 consists of 15 residues. The germline CDR1 and CDR2 sequences are SEHNR and FQNEAQ (reference sequence). Trimming shortened V by 4 bases and J by 0 bases, and 7 bases separated the two germline ends. The CDR3, as DNA: TGTGCCAGCAGCTCAACAGTCTCTGGGGCCAACGTCCTGACTTTC. Protein sequence: CASSSTVSGANVLTF.

This clonotype was observed a few times. The V gene is TRBV9, the J gene TRBJ1-4; no firm D call. The CDR3 runs 15 residues. Germline lookup yields CDR1 SGDLS and CDR2 YYNGEE. Between the trimmed V and J ends, which lost 0 bases and 6 bases, there was a span of 12 bases. CDR3 in DNA: TGTGCCAGCAGCGTAGGGCCGGGTACCGATGAAAAACTGTTTTTT. Amino acids: CASSVGPGTDEKLFF.

This clonotype was picked up a small number of times. This chain joins TRBV4-1 and TRBJ2-3; 9 nucleotides match TRBD1. Per germline, CDR1 MGHRA and CDR2 YSYEKL. With V trimmed by 5 bases and J by 6 bases, 12 bases remained unmatched. The CDR3 runs 16 residues. The CDR3 nucleotides are TGCGCCAGCAGCAACGAAGGGACAGGGATTGGCGATACGCAGTATTTT. This translates into CASSNEGTGIGDTQYF.

V gene TRBV28 combines with J gene TRBJ1-4; tentatively, D is TRBD1 (5 bases). V lost 5 bases and J 8 bases, leaving 12 bases between the germline ends. Germline assignment: CDR1 MDHEN and CDR2 SYDVKM. This CDR3 is built from 13 residues. CDR3 amino acids: CASSGGTYEKLFF. DNA for the CDR3: TGTGCCAGCAGTGGTGGGACCTACGAAAAACTGTTTTTT. The complete variable domain, with remaining parts taken from reference TRBV28 and TRBJ1-4, reads DVKVTQSSRYLVKRTGEKVFLECVQDMDHENMFWYRQDPGLGLRLIYFSYDVKMKEKGDIPEGYSVSREKKERFSLILESASTNQTSMYLCASSGGTYEKLFFGSGTQLSVL.

This sequence joins TRBV27 and TRBJ1-2, with TRBD1 matching over 8 bases. Looked up from germline, CDR1 is MNHEY and CDR2 is SMNVEV (reference sequence). This CDR3 has 16 amino acids. Trimming removed 3 bases from V and 4 bases from J; junction bases left unmatched: 10. The CDR3 loop is CASSLYPRTGSYGYTF. CDR3 in DNA: TGTGCCAGCAGTTTGTACCCGAGGACAGGGAGCTATGGCTACACCTTC.

This clonotype was picked up a small number of times. The V gene is TRBV20-1, the J gene TRBJ2-4; D is possibly TRBD1 (6 bases). Germline values: CDR1 DFQATT, CDR2 SNEGSKA (reference sequence). The CDR3 covers 12 residues. V gave up 0 bases and J gave up 13 bases, with 13 bases separating them. CDR3 in amino acids: CSAREVAGQQYF. DNA for the CDR3: TGCAGTGCTAGAGAAGTCGCAGGACAGCAGTACTTC.

This clonotype was recorded a few times. This chain links TRBV14 with TRBJ2-1, with D possibly matching TRBD2 (5 bases). CDR1 and CDR2 (germline): SGHDN, FVKESK. Deletions cut 5 bases from V and 7 bases from J, with 21 bases between. There are 16 residues in the CDR3. CDR3 amino acids: CASSAKVSGSPNEQFF. The CDR3 nucleotides are TGTGCCAGCAGCGCAAAGGTTAGTGGGAGCCCTAATGAGCAGTTCTTC.

The chain is built from TRBV20-1 and TRBJ1-6, with D perhaps matching TRBD1 (6 bases). This CDR3 contains 12 residues. The V end was cut by 5 bases, the J end by 12 bases, with 14 bases between. Looked up from germline, CDR1 is DFQATT and CDR2 is SNEGSKA (reference sequence). CDR3 in DNA: TGCAGTGCTGGGGAGGGGGAACTACCCCTCCACTTT. Its protein is CSAGEGELPLHF.

The V gene is TRBV18, the J gene TRBJ1-1, with D tentatively TRBD1 (5 bases). Trimming cost V 3 bases and J 1 base, with 9 bases left between them. The CDR3 totals 14 residues. Germline assignment: CDR1 KGHSH and CDR2 LQKENI. CDR3 sequence (DNA): TGTGCCAGCTCACCCAGGGCGACGAACACTGAAGCTTTCTTT. It translates to CASSPRATNTEAFF.